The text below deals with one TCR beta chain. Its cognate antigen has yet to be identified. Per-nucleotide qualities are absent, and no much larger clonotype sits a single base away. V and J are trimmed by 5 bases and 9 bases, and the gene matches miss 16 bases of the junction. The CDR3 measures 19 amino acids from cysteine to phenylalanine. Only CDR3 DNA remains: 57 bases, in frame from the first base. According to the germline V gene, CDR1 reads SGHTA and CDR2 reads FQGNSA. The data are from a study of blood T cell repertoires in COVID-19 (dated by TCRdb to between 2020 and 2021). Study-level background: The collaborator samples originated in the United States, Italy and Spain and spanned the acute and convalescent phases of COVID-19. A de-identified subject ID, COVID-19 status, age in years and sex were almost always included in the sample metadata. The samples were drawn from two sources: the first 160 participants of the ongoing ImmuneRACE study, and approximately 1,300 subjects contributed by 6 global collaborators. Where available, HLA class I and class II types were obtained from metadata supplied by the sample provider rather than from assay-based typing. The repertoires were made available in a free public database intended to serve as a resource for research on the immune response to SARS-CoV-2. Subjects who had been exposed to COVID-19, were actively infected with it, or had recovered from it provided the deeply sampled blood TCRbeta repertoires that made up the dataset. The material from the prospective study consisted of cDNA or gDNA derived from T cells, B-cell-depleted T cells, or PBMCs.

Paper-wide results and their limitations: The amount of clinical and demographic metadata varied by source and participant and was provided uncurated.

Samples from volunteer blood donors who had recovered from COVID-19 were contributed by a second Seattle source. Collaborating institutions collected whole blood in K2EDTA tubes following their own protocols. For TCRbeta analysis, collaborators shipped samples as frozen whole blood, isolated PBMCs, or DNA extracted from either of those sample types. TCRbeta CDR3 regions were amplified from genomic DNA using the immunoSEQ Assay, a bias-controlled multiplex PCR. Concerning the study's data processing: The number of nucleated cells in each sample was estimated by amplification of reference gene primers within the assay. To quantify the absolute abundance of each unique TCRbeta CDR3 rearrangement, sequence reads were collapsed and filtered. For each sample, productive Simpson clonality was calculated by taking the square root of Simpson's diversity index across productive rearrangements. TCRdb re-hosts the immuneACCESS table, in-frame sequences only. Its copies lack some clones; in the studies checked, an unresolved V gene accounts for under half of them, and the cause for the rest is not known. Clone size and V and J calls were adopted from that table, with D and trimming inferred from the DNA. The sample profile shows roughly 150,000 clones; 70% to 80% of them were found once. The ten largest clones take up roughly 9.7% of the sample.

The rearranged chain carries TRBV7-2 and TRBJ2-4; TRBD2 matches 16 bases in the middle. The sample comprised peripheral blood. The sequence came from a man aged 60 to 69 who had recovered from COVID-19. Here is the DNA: TGTGCCAGCAGCCGCCCCGGGGGACTAGCGGGGGGGCTCGGAAGCATTCAGTACTTC. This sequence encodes CASSRPGGLAGGLGSIQYF.